The 6 T cell receptor beta chains below come from one sample, sequenced in a study of cytomegalovirus exposure and HLA in healthy donors. The PCR made use of 60 Vbeta and 13 Jbeta primers. Assay used: immunoSEQ multiplex PCR; TCRdb lists only in-frame clones, some missing. The table includes 85,000 to 120,000 clones, more than 70% detected once. Input material: PBMCs. These receptors were taken from a man aged 35-49 years in good health and CMV-seronegative.

The rearrangement joins TRBV7-2 to TRBJ2-5; possibly TRBD2 for D (7 bases). The V and J ends lost 7 bases and 4 bases respectively, with 16 bases between them. The CDR3 runs to 14 residues. Looked up from germline, CDR1 is SGHTA and CDR2 is FQGNSA. The chain's CDR3 is CASKEGGPRETQYF. CDR3 DNA: TGTGCCAGCAAAGAGGGGGGGCCGCGAGAGACCCAGTACTTC.

The chain employs TRBV6-6 and TRBJ2-2, with D maybe TRBD2 (6 bases). V gave up 2 bases and J gave up 3 bases, with 7 bases separating them. The germline gives CDR1 MNHNY, CDR2 SVGAGI (reference sequence). This CDR3 spans 14 amino acids. The DNA for the CDR3 is TGTGCCAGCAGTTACCAGCGGGACACCGGGGAGCTGTTTTTT. It codes for CASSYQRDTGELFF.

The chain uses TRBV5-1 and TRBJ1-2; D is ambiguous. CDR1 and CDR2 from the germline V gene are SGHRS and YFSETQ. The germline V and J ends were trimmed by 4 bases and 3 bases, with 13 bases remaining between them. The CDR3 is 14 residues long. CDR3 in amino acids: CASSTEWADYGYTF. The CDR3 DNA reads as TGCGCCAGCAGCACGGAATGGGCCGACTATGGCTACACCTTC.

The CDR3 DNA reads TGTGCCAGCAGCACCCGACTAGCGGGGGGGAGAGAGACCCAGTACTTC. Its translation: CASSTRLAGGRETQYF. The chain is built from TRBV7-3 and TRBJ2-5; the match to TRBD2 covers 14 bases. The length of the CDR3 is 16 residues. Trimming took 5 bases from V and 4 from J; bases not matched to a gene: 6. Germline CDR1 is SGHTA and CDR2 is FQGTGA. Based on the CDR3 plus reference TRBV7-3 and TRBJ2-5, the full variable domain is GAGVSQTPSNKVTEKGKYVELRCDPISGHTALYWYRQSLGQGPEFLIYFQGTGAADDSGLPNDRFFAVRPEGSVSTLKIQRTERGDSAVYLCASSTRLAGGRETQYFGPGTRLLVL.

The rearrangement uses TRBV5-1 and TRBJ1-1; 10 positions match TRBD1. CDR1 and CDR2 (germline): SGHRS, YFSETQ. The CDR3 consists of 19 residues. The trim removed 0 bases at V and 0 bases at J, leaving 11 bases unmatched. The CDR3 sequence: CASSLEGRGTGVVNTEAFF. DNA of the CDR3: TGCGCCAGCAGCTTGGAAGGGCGAGGGACAGGGGTGGTGAACACTGAAGCTTTCTTT.

This clone has a handful of counts. The junction and the germline gene differ at one end; a read error may be behind it. The V gene is TRBV5-1, the J gene TRBJ1-2, with D hard to call. CDR1 is SGHRS, CDR2 YFSETQ, per germline. The length of the CDR3 is 16 residues. CDR3 bases: TGCGCCAGCACCTTGGGTGGCGAACTAACTAACTATGGCTACACCTTC. Encoded protein: CASTLGGELTNYGYTF.